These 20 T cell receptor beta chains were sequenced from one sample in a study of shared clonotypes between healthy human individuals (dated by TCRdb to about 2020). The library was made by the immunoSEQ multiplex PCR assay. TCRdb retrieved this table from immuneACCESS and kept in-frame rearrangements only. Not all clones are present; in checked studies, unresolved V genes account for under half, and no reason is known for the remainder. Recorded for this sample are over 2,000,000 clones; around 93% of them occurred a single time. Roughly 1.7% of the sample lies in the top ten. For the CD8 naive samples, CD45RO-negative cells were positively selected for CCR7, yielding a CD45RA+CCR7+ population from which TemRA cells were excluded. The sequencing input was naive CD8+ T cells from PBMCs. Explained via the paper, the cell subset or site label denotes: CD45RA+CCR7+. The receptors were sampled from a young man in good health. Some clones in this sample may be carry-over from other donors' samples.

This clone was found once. Here the CDR3 DNA reads TGTGCCAGCAGCTTAGGGACTAACGGCGAGCAGTACTTC. Translated, it gives CASSLGTNGEQYF. V gene TRBV7-9 combines with J gene TRBJ2-7, with D perhaps matching TRBD2 (6 bases). The CDR3 has 13 amino acids. V gave up 1 base and J gave up 6 bases, with 10 bases separating them. Germline V gene lookup returns CDR1 SEHNR and CDR2 FQNEAQ (reference sequence). Supplemented by reference TRBV7-9 and TRBJ2-7, the full variable domain reads DTGVSQNPRHKITKRGQNVTFRCDPISEHNRLYWYRQTLGQGPEFLTYFQNEAQLEKSRLLSDRFSAERPKGSFSTLEIQRTEQGDSAMYLCASSLGTNGEQYFGPGTRLTVT.

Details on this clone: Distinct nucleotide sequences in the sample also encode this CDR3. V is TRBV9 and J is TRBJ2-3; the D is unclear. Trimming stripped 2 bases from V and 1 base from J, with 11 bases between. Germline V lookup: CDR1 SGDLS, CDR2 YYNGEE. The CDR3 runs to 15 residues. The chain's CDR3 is CASSVPGRGTDTQYF. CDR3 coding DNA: TGTGCCAGCAGCGTCCCCGGCCGGGGCACAGATACGCAGTATTTT.

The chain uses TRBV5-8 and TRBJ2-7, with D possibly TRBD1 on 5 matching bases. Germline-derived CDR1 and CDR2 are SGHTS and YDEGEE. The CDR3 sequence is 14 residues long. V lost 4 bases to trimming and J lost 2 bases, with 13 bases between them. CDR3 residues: CASSPQAFAYEQYF. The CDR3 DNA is TGTGCCAGCAGCCCACAGGCCTTCGCCTACGAGCAGTACTTC.

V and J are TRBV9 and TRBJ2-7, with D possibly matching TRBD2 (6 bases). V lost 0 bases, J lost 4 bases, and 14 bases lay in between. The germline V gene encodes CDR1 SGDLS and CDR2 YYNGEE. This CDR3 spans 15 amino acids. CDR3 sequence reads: CASSVGDFSGYEQYF. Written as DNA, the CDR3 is TGTGCCAGCAGCGTAGGGGACTTCTCCGGATACGAGCAGTACTTC.

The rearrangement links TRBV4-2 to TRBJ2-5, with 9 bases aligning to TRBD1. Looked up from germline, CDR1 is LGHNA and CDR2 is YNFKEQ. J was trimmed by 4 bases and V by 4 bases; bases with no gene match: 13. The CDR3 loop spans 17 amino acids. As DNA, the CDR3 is TGTGCCAGCAGCCTTTACTACGGGACAGGGTTAGGAGAGACCCAGTACTTC. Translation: CASSLYYGTGLGETQYF.

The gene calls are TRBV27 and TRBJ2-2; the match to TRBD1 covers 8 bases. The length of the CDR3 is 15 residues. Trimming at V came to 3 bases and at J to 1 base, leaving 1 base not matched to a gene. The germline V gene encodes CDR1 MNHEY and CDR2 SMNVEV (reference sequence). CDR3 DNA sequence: TGTGCCAGCAGTTTTGACAGGGGGAACACCGGGGAGCTGTTTTTT. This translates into CASSFDRGNTGELFF.

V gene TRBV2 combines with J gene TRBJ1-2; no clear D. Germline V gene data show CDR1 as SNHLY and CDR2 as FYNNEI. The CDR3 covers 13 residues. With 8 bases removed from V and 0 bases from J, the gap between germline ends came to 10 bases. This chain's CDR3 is CASGGGTNYGYTF. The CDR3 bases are TGTGCCAGCGGTGGAGGGACTAACTATGGCTACACCTTC. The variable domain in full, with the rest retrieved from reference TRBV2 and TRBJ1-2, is EPEVTQTPSHQVTQMGQEVILRCVPISNHLYFYWYRQILGQKVEFLVSFYNNEISEKSEIFDDQFSVERPDGSNFTLKIRSTKLEDSAMYFCASGGGTNYGYTFGSGTRLTVV.

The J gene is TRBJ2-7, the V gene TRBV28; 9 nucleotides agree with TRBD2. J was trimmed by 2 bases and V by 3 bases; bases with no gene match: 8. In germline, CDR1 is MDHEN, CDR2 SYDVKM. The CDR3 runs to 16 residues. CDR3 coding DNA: TGTGCCAGCAGTTTTGGGGTAGCGGGAGACCCCTACGAGCAGTACTTC. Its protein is CASSFGVAGDPYEQYF.

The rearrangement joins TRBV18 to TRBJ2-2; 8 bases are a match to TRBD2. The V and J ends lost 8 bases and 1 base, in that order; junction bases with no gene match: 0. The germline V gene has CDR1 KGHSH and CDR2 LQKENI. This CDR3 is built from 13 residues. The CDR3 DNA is TGTGCCAGCACTAGCGGGAACACCGGGGAGCTGTTTTTT. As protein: CASTSGNTGELFF.

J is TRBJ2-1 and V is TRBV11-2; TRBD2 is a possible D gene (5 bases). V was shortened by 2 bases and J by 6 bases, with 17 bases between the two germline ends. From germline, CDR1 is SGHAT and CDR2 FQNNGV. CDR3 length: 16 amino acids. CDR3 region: CASSLFPKGARNEQFF. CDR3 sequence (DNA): TGTGCCAGCAGCTTATTTCCAAAGGGAGCCCGCAATGAGCAGTTCTTC.

CDR3 sequence: CASSLAGAGHTGNEQFF. For the CDR3, the DNA is TGTGCCAGCAGCTTAGCTGGGGCGGGGCACACCGGGAATGAGCAGTTCTTC. The J gene is TRBJ2-1, the V gene TRBV7-6; a weak D match, TRBD2 (6 bases). Looked up from germline, CDR1 is SGHVS and CDR2 is FNYEAQ. Trimming shortened V by 0 bases and J by 7 bases, and 19 bases separated the two germline ends. This CDR3 spans 17 amino acids.

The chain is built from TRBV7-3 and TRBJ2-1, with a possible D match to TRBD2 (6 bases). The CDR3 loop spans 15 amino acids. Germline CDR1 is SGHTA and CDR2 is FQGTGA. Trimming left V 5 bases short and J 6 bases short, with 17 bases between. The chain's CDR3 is CASSPRDSLRNEQFF. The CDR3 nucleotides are TGTGCCAGCAGCCCCCGGGACTCTCTACGCAATGAGCAGTTCTTC. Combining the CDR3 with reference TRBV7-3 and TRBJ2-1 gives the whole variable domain GAGVSQTPSNKVTEKGKYVELRCDPISGHTALYWYRQSLGQGPEFLIYFQGTGAADDSGLPNDRFFAVRPEGSVSTLKIQRTERGDSAVYLCASSPRDSLRNEQFFGPGTRLTVL.

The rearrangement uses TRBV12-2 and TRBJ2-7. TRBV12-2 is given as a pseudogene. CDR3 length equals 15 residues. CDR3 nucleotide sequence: TGTGCAAGTCGCTTAGTGGGGCGGACTGGCTACGAGCAGTACTTC. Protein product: CASRLVGRTGYEQYF.

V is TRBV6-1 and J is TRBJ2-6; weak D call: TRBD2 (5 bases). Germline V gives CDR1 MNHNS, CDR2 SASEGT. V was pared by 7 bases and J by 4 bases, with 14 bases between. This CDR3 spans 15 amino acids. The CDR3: CASKTRVRGANVLTF. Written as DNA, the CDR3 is TGTGCCAGCAAAACGAGGGTCAGGGGGGCCAACGTCCTGACTTTC.

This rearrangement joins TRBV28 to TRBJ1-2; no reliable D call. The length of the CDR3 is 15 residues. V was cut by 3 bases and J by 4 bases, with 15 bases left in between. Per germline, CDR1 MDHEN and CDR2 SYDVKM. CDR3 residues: CASSLGNSGIYGYTF. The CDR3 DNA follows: TGTGCCAGCAGTTTGGGAAACTCGGGAATCTATGGCTACACCTTC.

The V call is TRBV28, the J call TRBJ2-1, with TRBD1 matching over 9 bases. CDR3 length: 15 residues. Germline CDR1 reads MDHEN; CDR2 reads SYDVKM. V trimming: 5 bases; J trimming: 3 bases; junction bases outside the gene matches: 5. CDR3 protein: CASSPGTGLYNEQFF. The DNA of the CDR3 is TGTGCCAGCAGTCCCGGGACAGGGCTCTACAATGAGCAGTTCTTC.

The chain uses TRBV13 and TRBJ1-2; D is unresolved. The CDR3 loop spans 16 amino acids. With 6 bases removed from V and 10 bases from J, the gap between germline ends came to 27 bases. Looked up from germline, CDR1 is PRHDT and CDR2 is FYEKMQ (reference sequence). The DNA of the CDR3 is TGTGCCAGCAGGGATGCTTCCGGGCCCCCCGGCGTGTTCTACACCTTC. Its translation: CASRDASGPPGVFYTF.

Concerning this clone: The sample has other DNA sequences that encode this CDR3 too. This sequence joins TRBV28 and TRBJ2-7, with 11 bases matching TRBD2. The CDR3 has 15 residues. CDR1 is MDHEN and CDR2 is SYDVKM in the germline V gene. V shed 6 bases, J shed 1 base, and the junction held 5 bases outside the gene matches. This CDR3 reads CASSLGTSGSYEQYF. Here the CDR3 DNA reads TGTGCCAGCAGCTTAGGGACTAGCGGATCCTACGAGCAGTACTTC.

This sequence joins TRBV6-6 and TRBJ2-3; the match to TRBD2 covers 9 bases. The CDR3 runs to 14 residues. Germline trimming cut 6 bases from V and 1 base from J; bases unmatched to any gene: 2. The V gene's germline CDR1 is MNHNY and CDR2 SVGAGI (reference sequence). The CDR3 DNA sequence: TGTGCCAGCAGAAGACTAGCGGGCACAGATACGCAGTATTTT. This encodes CASRRLAGTDTQYF.

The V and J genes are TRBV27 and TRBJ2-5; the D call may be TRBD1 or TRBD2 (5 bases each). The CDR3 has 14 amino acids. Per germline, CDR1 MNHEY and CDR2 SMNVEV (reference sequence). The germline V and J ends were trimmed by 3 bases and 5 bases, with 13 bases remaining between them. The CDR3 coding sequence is TGTGCCAGCAGTTTTAGGGACCCTGTCGAGACCCAGTACTTC. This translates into CASSFRDPVETQYF.